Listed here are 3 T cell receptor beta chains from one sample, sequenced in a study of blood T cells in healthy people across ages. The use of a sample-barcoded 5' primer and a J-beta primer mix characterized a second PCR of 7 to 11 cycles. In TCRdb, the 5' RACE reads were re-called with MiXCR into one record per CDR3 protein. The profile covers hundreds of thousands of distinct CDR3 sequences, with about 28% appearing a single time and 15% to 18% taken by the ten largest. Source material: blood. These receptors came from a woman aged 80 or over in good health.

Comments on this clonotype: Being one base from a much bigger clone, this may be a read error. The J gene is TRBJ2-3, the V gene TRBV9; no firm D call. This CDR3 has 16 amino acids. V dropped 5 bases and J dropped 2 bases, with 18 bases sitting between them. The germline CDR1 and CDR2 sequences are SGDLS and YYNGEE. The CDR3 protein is CASSFRPRGPTDTQYF. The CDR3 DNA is TGTGCCAGCAGTTTTCGCCCACGAGGACCCACAGATACGCAGTATTTT.

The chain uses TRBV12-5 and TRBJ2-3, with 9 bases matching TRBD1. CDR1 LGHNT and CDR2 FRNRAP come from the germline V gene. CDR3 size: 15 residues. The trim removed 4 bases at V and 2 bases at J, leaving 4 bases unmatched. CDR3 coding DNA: TGTGCTAGTGGTTGGGGGACAGGGTTCACAGATACGCAGTATTTT. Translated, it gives CASGWGTGFTDTQYF.

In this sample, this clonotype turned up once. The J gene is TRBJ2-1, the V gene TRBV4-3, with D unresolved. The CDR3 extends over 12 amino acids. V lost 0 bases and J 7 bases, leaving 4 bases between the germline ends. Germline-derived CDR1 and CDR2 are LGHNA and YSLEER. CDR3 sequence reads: CASSQDWNEQFF. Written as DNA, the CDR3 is TGCGCCAGCAGCCAAGATTGGAATGAGCAGTTCTTC.